This T cell receptor beta chain appears in the sequencing data of a study of cytomegalovirus exposure and HLA in healthy donors. Whole-study results and caveats: One cluster of highly shared sequence variants probably arose as a sequencing artifact.

Germline-derived CDR1 and CDR2 are SGHDT and YYEEEE. The CDR3 has 15 amino acids. J was trimmed by 3 bases and V by 0 bases; bases with no gene match: 4. The PCR ran on 60 Vbeta and 13 Jbeta primers. Using immunoSEQ multiplex PCR, the repertoire was profiled, and TCRdb retains in-frame clones only, with some absent. The sample yields some 28,000 clones, about three fifths seen once. Concerning this clone: What it binds is unknown.

Sequencing was performed on PBMCs. The rearrangement uses TRBV5-6 and TRBJ2-5; 8 bases are a match to TRBD1. This sequence was found in a male donor in good health and CMV-seropositive. CDR3 sequence: CASSLARTGKETQYF. The CDR3 DNA reads as TGTGCCAGCAGCTTGGCTAGGACAGGGAAAGAGACCCAGTACTTC.